This T cell receptor beta chain is drawn from a study of T cell responses to AZD1222 COVID-19 vaccine. Study conclusions and caveats: Only a handful of AZD1222 recipients, several in all, had baseline seropositivity.

The germline V gene has CDR1 MRHNA and CDR2 SNTAGT. V lost 4 bases, J lost 7 bases, and 16 bases lay in between. The CDR3 loop spans 14 amino acids. Sequencing was performed with immunoSEQ multiplex PCR; in TCRdb, only in-frame clones are kept and a portion is missing. The table shows over 100,000 clones, with about 89% occurring only once. Notes on this clone: As yet, its antigen is unknown.

The TCR comes from an adult in good health. This rearrangement joins TRBV6-4 to TRBJ1-2; tentative D call: TRBD1 (6 bases). The sequencing here drew on peripheral blood, taken on day 0 of AZD1222 vaccination. The CDR3 here is CASSAQGQAGGYTF. CDR3 sequence (DNA): TGTGCCAGCAGTGCACAGGGCCAGGCGGGTGGCTACACCTTC.